Given below is one T cell receptor beta chain in context. It lacks a known antigen. Base qualities are not recorded, but no much larger clone differs from it by a single base. TCRbeta CDR3 regions were amplified from genomic DNA using the immunoSEQ Assay, a bias-controlled multiplex PCR. Processing in the source paper ran as follows. The number of nucleated cells in each sample was estimated by amplification of reference gene primers within the assay. Sequence reads were collapsed and filtered to measure the absolute abundance of every unique TCRbeta CDR3 rearrangement. For each sample, productive Simpson clonality was calculated by taking the square root of Simpson's diversity index across productive rearrangements. As stored in TCRdb, this immuneACCESS dataset retains in-frame rearrangements with V and J assigned. A fraction of the clones does not appear; measured against another copy, unresolved V genes explain less than half of the discrepancy, and the remainder lacks a known reason. From that table come the V and J calls and clone size; the DNA was used to work out D and trimming. This sample gives 150,000 to 200,000 clones in total; roughly 85% of them show up just once. Around 5.2% of the sample goes to the ten largest clones.

The collaborating institutions used their own protocols to collect whole blood in K2EDTA tubes. For TCRbeta analysis, collaborator samples were shipped as frozen whole blood, as isolated PBMCs, or as DNA extracted from either sample type. The sample is drawn from a study of blood T cell repertoires in COVID-19 (dated by TCRdb to 2018 to 2021). General notes on the study: Samples from collaborators originated in the United States, Italy and Spain and spanned both the acute and convalescent phases of COVID-19. Where available, HLA class I and class II types were obtained from metadata supplied by the sample provider rather than from assay-based typing. Samples came from the ongoing ImmuneRACE study (first 160 participants) plus 1,254 subjects from 6 global collaborators. Subjects who had been exposed to COVID-19, were actively infected with it, or had recovered from it provided the deeply sampled blood TCRbeta repertoires that made up the dataset. Sample metadata almost always included a de-identified subject ID, COVID-19 status, age in years and sex. The repertoires were made available in a free public database intended to serve as a resource for research on the immune response to SARS-CoV-2. The material from the prospective study consisted of cDNA or gDNA derived from T cells, B-cell-depleted T cells, or PBMCs.

V lost 5 bases and J lost 4 bases, and the count of bases not matched to a germline gene is 2. CDR1 and CDR2 were assigned from the germline V gene as SQVTM and ANQGSEA. The CDR3 starts with the cysteine, ends with the phenylalanine, and has 11 residues. Only the CDR3 DNA stays, 33 bases, in frame from base 1. Summary of the overall study and its limitations: The quantity of clinical and demographic metadata differed by source and by participant and was supplied without curation.

Input material: peripheral blood. The source is a woman under 40 with acute or convalescent COVID-19. The chain uses TRBV29-1 and TRBJ2-7, and 7 bases in between align with TRBD1. The nucleotide sequence reads as follows: TGCAGCGTTCTACAGGGGTACGAGCAGTACTTC. Its translation reads: CSVLQGYEQYF.